The source of this T cell receptor beta chain is a study of shared clonotypes between healthy human individuals. Study details: Each donor contributed plates that comprised three CD4 naive, three CD4 memory, two CD8 naive and one CD8 memory.

Splitting the CD4+ cells yielded a CD45RA+ naive subset and a CD45RA-negative memory subset. General study results and limits: Tissue TCR repertoires likely differ from these blood-only repertoires. Sharing across several donors was seen in 4% to 6.5% of naive CD4 clonotypes.

Note on this clone: Its antigen is not identified.

This CDR3 is built from 15 residues. CDR1 is PRHDT and CDR2 is FYEKMQ in the germline V gene (reference sequence). V dropped 6 bases and J dropped 3; count of bases not matched to a gene: 6. This table comes from immunoSEQ multiplex PCR, and its TCRdb copy is limited to in-frame clones, with some not included. In the table there are some 500,000 clones, 90% to 96% of which are singletons. The J gene is TRBJ2-3, the V gene TRBV13; TRBD2 matches 10 bases. This receptor was obtained from a woman aged 25 to 39 in good health. The source material was naive CD4+ T cells sorted from blood. Subset meaning: CD45RA+ positively selected. The CDR3 DNA follows: TGTGCCAGCAGAGCAGCGGGAGGGCCTACAGATACGCAGTATTTT. Its translation is CASRAAGGPTDTQYF.